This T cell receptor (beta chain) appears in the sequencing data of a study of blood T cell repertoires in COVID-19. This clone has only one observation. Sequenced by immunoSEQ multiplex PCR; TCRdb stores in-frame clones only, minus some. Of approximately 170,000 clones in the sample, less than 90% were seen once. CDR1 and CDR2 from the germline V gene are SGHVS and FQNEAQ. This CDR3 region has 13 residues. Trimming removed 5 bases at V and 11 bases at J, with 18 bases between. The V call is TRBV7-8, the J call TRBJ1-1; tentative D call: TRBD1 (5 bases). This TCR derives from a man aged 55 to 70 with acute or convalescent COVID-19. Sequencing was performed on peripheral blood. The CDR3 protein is CASSLGPGSGAFF. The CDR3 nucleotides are TGTGCCAGCAGCCTAGGACCAGGGTCTGGCGCTTTCTTT. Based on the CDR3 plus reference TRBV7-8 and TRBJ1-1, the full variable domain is GAGVSQSPRYKVAKRGQDVALRCDPISGHVSLFWYQQALGQGPEFLTYFQNEAQLDKSGLPSDRFFAERPEGSVSTLKIQRTQQEDSAVYLCASSLGPGSGAFFGQGTRLTVV.